This is a list of T cell receptor beta chains from one sample in a study of shared clonotypes between healthy human individuals. Sequencing was performed with immunoSEQ multiplex PCR; in TCRdb, only in-frame clones are kept and a portion is missing. Altogether about a million clones are present, about 76% being singletons, with the ten largest covering approximately 1.5%. Sequenced sample: memory CD4+ T cells sorted from blood. Receptors were obtained from a man aged 18 to 30 in good health. CDR3s include the opening cysteine and the closing phenylalanine or tryptophan. Each record gives: D gene, V gene, clone size, J gene, CDR3 DNA, CDR3 protein. A D gene is named only where the DNA matches it firmly. Rows give clone size only sometimes, using once, few, many, or a class for an expanded clone.

TRBD1	TRBV14	.	TRBJ2-7	TGTGCCAGCAGCCCACCCGGGACAGGAGCCTACGAGCAGTACTTC	CASSPPGTGAYEQYF
.	TRBV28	.	TRBJ2-7	TGTGCCACAGCCGAGCCCCCCAGCTACGAGCAGTACTTC	CATAEPPSYEQYF
.	TRBV6-5	once	TRBJ1-5	TGTGCCAGCAGTTACGGGGGGAGCGGCAATCAGCCCCAGCATTTT	CASSYGGSGNQPQHF
.	TRBV28	.	TRBJ2-5	TGTGCCAGCAGCGCCCCGGCCCGGGCCCAAGAGACCCAGTACTTC	CASSAPARAQETQYF
.	TRBV6-1	few	TRBJ1-2	TGTGCCAGCAGTGAAGACAGGTACGGGGATGGCTACACCTTC	CASSEDRYGDGYTF
.	TRBV27	.	TRBJ1-5	TGTGCCAGCAGTTCCTTCAGGGGATATAGCAATCAGCCCCAGCATTTT	CASSSFRGYSNQPQHF
.	TRBV25-1	.	TRBJ1-5	TGTGCCAGCAGTGAAGGGGTGAGAAATCAGCCCCAGCATTTT	CASSEGVRNQPQHF
.	TRBV30	once	TRBJ2-7	TGTGCCTGGAGTATACGGGGCTACGAGCAGTACTTC	CAWSIRGYEQYF
.	TRBV7-9	.	TRBJ2-1	TGTGCCAGCAGCTTGGATAGTAGTGAACAGTTCTTC	CASSLDSSEQFF
.	TRBV6-1	.	TRBJ2-7	TGTGCCAGCAGAACCGGCGCCTACGAGCAGTACTTC	CASRTGAYEQYF
TRBD2	TRBV7-2	many	TRBJ2-7	TGTGCCAGCAGCCCCGGGCTGACTAGCGGGATCTATGGCCACGAGCAGTACTTC	CASSPGLTSGIYGHEQYF
.	TRBV7-2	.	TRBJ2-7	TGTGCCAGCAGCCCGACGACTGCCGCCTACGAGCAGTACTTC	CASSPTTAAYEQYF
.	TRBV14	.	TRBJ2-5	TGTGCCAGCAGCCTCAACCTGGGGGAGACCCAGTACTTC	CASSLNLGETQYF
.	TRBV7-2	few	TRBJ1-1	TGTGCCAGCAGCTGGACAGATAACACTGAAGCTTTCTTT	CASSWTDNTEAFF
TRBD1	TRBV27	.	TRBJ1-2	TGTGCCAGCAGTCCAGAAACTACAGGGGTTGGGCCCCACTATGGCTACACCTTC	CASSPETTGVGPHYGYTF
TRBD2	TRBV6-1	.	TRBJ2-1	TGTGCCAGCACCCGAGCGGGGGCCTACAATGAGCAGTTCTTC	CASTRAGAYNEQFF
.	TRBV7-3	.	TRBJ2-2	TGTGCCAGCAGCTTAGGTGGGACCGGGGAGCTGTTTTTT	CASSLGGTGELFF
.	TRBV5-1	.	TRBJ1-1	TGCGCCAGCAGCTTCGAGAAGATGAACACTGAAGCTTTCTTT	CASSFEKMNTEAFF
TRBD1	TRBV6-5	.	TRBJ2-1	TGTGCCAGCAGGGGGGGACAGGGACGGATCGATGAGCAGTTCTTC	CASRGGQGRIDEQFF
.	TRBV7-2	many	TRBJ2-3	TGTGCCAGCAGCTCCATGGTGTCGGGCACAGATACGCAGTATTTT	CASSSMVSGTDTQYF
.	TRBV6-1	.	TRBJ1-5	TGTGCCAGCAGTGAACGAATTGGTCAGCCCCAGCATTTT	CASSERIGQPQHF
.	TRBV18	once	TRBJ2-7	TGTGCCAGCTCACCGTTTCGAAACTCCTACGAGCAGTACTTC	CASSPFRNSYEQYF
.	TRBV5-5	.	TRBJ2-2	TGTGCCAGCAGCCCAGGGTATGCCGGGGAGCTGTTTTTT	CASSPGYAGELFF
.	TRBV30	.	TRBJ1-2	TGTGCCTGGAGCCGGGGAAACTATGGCTACACCTTC	CAWSRGNYGYTF
.	TRBV5-6	.	TRBJ1-2	TGTGCCAGCAGCTTGGCCGAGCTTCCAAGTCGGTATGGCTACACCTTC	CASSLAELPSRYGYTF
.	TRBV7-2	.	TRBJ2-7	TGTGCCAGCAGCTTGGTCCCCCCCTACGAGCAGTACTTC	CASSLVPPYEQYF
.	TRBV4-3	.	TRBJ2-3	TGCGCCAGCAGTCGGGCCCTAGAGACAGATACGCAGTATTTT	CASSRALETDTQYF
.	TRBV30	.	TRBJ2-3	TGTACCTGGATGTACAGATACACAGATACGCAGTATTTT	CTWMYRYTDTQYF
TRBD2	TRBV4-3	many	TRBJ2-1	TGCGCCAGCAGCCAAGCTCTAGCGGGAGGGCCCAAGCAGTTCTTC	CASSQALAGGPKQFF
TRBD1	TRBV10-3	.	TRBJ2-2	TGTGCCAGCGGACAGGGGAACACCGGGGAGCTGTTTTTT	CASGQGNTGELFF
TRBD2	TRBV18	once	TRBJ2-1	TGTGCCAGCCTCTTTACGGGGGGGATCTACAATGAGCAGTTCTTC	CASLFTGGIYNEQFF
.	TRBV7-7	.	TRBJ2-2	TGTGCTAGCAGCTTAACTACAGGGAACACCGGGGAGCTGTTTTTT	CASSLTTGNTGELFF
TRBD1	TRBV28	.	TRBJ1-2	TGTGCCAGCAGTTTCGGGGACAGGGGGCGACACTATGGCTACACCTTC	CASSFGDRGRHYGYTF
.	TRBV27	.	TRBJ1-6	TGTGCCAGCAGGGACAGTTCCAATTCACCCCTCCACTTT	CASRDSSNSPLHF
.	TRBV19	.	TRBJ2-2	TGTGCCAGTAGCCCAACAGGAGGCGGGGAGCTGTTTTTT	CASSPTGGGELFF
.	TRBV7-2	.	TRBJ1-1	TGTGCCAGCAGCCAGCGGAACACCATGAACACTGAAGCTTTCTTT	CASSQRNTMNTEAFF
.	TRBV9	.	TRBJ2-7	TGTGCCAGCAGCGTAGACCCCGGCATCTACGAGCAGTACTTC	CASSVDPGIYEQYF
.	TRBV19	.	TRBJ1-5	TGTGCCAGTAGTACCCTTTTTGGACCCCGCGGCGATCAGCCCCAGCATTTT	CASSTLFGPRGDQPQHF
.	TRBV30	.	TRBJ1-2	TGTGCCTGGAGCCCCTGGGGTATGGGCTACACCTTC	CAWSPWGMGYTF
.	TRBV6-5	.	TRBJ1-5	TGTGCCAGCAGTCCCGCCGGGGTAGGCAATCAGCCCCAGCATTTT	CASSPAGVGNQPQHF
.	TRBV16	.	TRBJ2-7	TGTGCCAGCAGCCAGTCCGGCTACGAGCAGTACTTC	CASSQSGYEQYF
TRBD1	TRBV5-5	.	TRBJ1-6	TGTGCCAGCAGCCCTAAGGGGGCGCATAATTCACCCCTCCACTTT	CASSPKGAHNSPLHF
.	TRBV6-5	.	TRBJ1-1	TGTGCCAGCACCCTGGCGGGGGGGAACACTGAAGCTTTCTTT	CASTLAGGNTEAFF
.	TRBV19	once	TRBJ2-7	TGTGCCAGTAGTATAGACCCGTCCAGCTACGAGCAGTACTTC	CASSIDPSSYEQYF
TRBD2	TRBV4-1	.	TRBJ2-3	TGCGCCAGCAGCGCGGGGGGGCATTGGGATACGCAGTATTTT	CASSAGGHWDTQYF
.	TRBV6-1	.	TRBJ2-7	TGTGCCAGCAGGGAAATGTACGAGCAGTACTTC	CASREMYEQYF
TRBD1	TRBV5-4	once	TRBJ1-6	TGTGCCAGCAGCGCGGACAGGGCTAATTCACCCCTCCACTTT	CASSADRANSPLHF
.	TRBV9	few	TRBJ1-6	TGTGCCAGCAGCCCCCAGGAAGGGGGGAGTTCACCCCTCCACTTT	CASSPQEGGSSPLHF
.	TRBV10-2	.	TRBJ1-5	TGCGCCAGCAGTGAGTCGGGGGGGCTTAGCAATCAGCCCCAGCATTTT	CASSESGGLSNQPQHF
TRBD1	TRBV11-2	.	TRBJ2-5	TGTGCCAGCAGCGCCGGACAGGAGAGGCAAGAGACCCAGTACTTC	CASSAGQERQETQYF
.	TRBV6-5	.	TRBJ2-2	TGTGCCAGCAGTTACTCCCAGGGTGTCACCGGGGAGCTGTTTTTT	CASSYSQGVTGELFF
TRBD2	TRBV9	few	TRBJ2-1	TGTGCCAGCAGTTCCCTACTAGCGGGAGCCCGGGATGAGCAGTTCTTC	CASSSLLAGARDEQFF
TRBD1	TRBV6-1	.	TRBJ2-5	TGTGCCAGCATTAGGACAGGGGGCGCCGGGACCCAGTACTTC	CASIRTGGAGTQYF
.	TRBV10-3	.	TRBJ1-1	TGTGCCATCAAAGCAATAGGGTGGAACACTGAAGCTTTCTTT	CAIKAIGWNTEAFF
.	TRBV7-8	.	TRBJ2-7	TGTGCCAGCAGCTTAGAACAGGGTGCCTCCTACGAGCAGTACTTC	CASSLEQGASYEQYF
TRBD1	TRBV10-3	.	TRBJ2-7	TGTGCCATCAGGTCGGAACAGGGGTACTACGAGCAGTACTTC	CAIRSEQGYYEQYF
.	TRBV25-1	.	TRBJ1-2	TGTGCCAGCAGTGACGGACTGTCCTCTCGAGATGGCTACACCTTC	CASSDGLSSRDGYTF
TRBD2	TRBV30	.	TRBJ2-6	TGTGCCTGGAGGGCTAGCGGGAGGCCCGGCTCTGGGGCCAACGTCCTGACTTTC	CAWRASGRPGSGANVLTF
.	TRBV10-3	.	TRBJ1-2	TGTGCCATCAGCATGGGGCCAGAGAGTGGCTACACCTTC	CAISMGPESGYTF